These T cell receptor beta chains were read from a single sample in a study of blood T cell repertoires in COVID-19. The repertoire was sequenced with immunoSEQ multiplex PCR; TCRdb's copy has only in-frame clones and lacks some. There are about 90,000 clones in the sample; about 86% occur only once, and approximately 1.2% lies in the top ten. Input material: peripheral blood. The receptors shown here come from a man older than 75 with active or convalescent COVID-19. CDR3s include the opening cysteine and the closing phenylalanine or tryptophan. Fields, in order: V gene, J gene, D gene, clone size, CDR3 DNA, CDR3 protein. D genes are given only for firm matches. Expanded clones get a size class; other rows say once, few or many, or leave the size out.

v_gene: TRBV27
j_gene: TRBJ2-7
d_gene: TRBD2
abundance: -
CDR3nt: TGTGCCAGCAGTTCCCGAGCGGGAAACTCCGAGCAGTACTTC
CDR3aa: CASSSRAGNSEQYF

v_gene: TRBV5-1
j_gene: TRBJ2-7
d_gene: -
abundance: -
CDR3nt: TGCGCCAGCAGCTTGGAAGGACACTTCTCCTACGAGCAGTACTTC
CDR3aa: CASSLEGHFSYEQYF

v_gene: TRBV19
j_gene: TRBJ1-2
d_gene: -
abundance: -
CDR3nt: TGTGCCAGTAGTATATCCCAGGCAGCCTATGGCTACACCTTC
CDR3aa: CASSISQAAYGYTF

v_gene: TRBV27
j_gene: TRBJ2-1
d_gene: TRBD2
abundance: -
CDR3nt: TGTGCCAGCAGTTTTGAGGTAGCGGGAGGGTACAATGAGCAGTTCTTC
CDR3aa: CASSFEVAGGYNEQFF

v_gene: TRBV7-2
j_gene: TRBJ2-2
d_gene: -
abundance: -
CDR3nt: TGTGCCAGCAGCCCTCTAGCCTACACCGGGGAGCTGTTTTTT
CDR3aa: CASSPLAYTGELFF

v_gene: TRBV27
j_gene: TRBJ2-7
d_gene: TRBD1
abundance: -
CDR3nt: TGTGCCAGCAGTTTATCGGCAGGGGGCTACGAGCAGTACTTC
CDR3aa: CASSLSAGGYEQYF

v_gene: TRBV24-1
j_gene: TRBJ2-1
d_gene: -
abundance: -
CDR3nt: TGTGCCACCACCGATGCCGGACTACCTAACAATGAGCAGTTCTTC
CDR3aa: CATTDAGLPNNEQFF

v_gene: TRBV6-6
j_gene: TRBJ2-1
d_gene: TRBD2
abundance: few
CDR3nt: TGTGCCAGCAGTTACTCCGGGCTAGCGGGGAACAATGAGCAGTTCTTC
CDR3aa: CASSYSGLAGNNEQFF

v_gene: TRBV28
j_gene: TRBJ2-1
d_gene: TRBD2
abundance: -
CDR3nt: TGTGCCAGCAGGAGGACTAGCGGGAGAGGTGAGCAGTTCTTC
CDR3aa: CASRRTSGRGEQFF

v_gene: TRBV30
j_gene: TRBJ2-1
d_gene: -
abundance: -
CDR3nt: TGTGCCTGGACCGTAGACAGGTGGAGCGAGCAGTTCTTC
CDR3aa: CAWTVDRWSEQFF

v_gene: TRBV7-9
j_gene: TRBJ1-1
d_gene: TRBD1
abundance: -
CDR3nt: TGTGCCAGCAGCCAAGGTCTGACAGGGGCCACTGAAGCTTTCTTT
CDR3aa: CASSQGLTGATEAFF

v_gene: TRBV7-9
j_gene: TRBJ2-1
d_gene: -
abundance: -
CDR3nt: TGTGCCAGCAGGCCACCAGCACCGGGACTCACACACAATGAGCAGTTCTTC
CDR3aa: CASRPPAPGLTHNEQFF

v_gene: TRBV19
j_gene: TRBJ2-7
d_gene: TRBD2
abundance: -
CDR3nt: TGTGCCAGTAGTATATCCCGCGGACTAGCGGGAGGGCCACTGTACTTC
CDR3aa: CASSISRGLAGGPLYF

v_gene: TRBV10-3
j_gene: TRBJ2-1
d_gene: TRBD2
abundance: -
CDR3nt: TGTGCCATCAGGGACAGGATAAGTAGAGACCCGAGTAGCGGGAGTTACGATGAGCAGTTCTTC
CDR3aa: CAIRDRISRDPSSGSYDEQFF

v_gene: TRBV28
j_gene: TRBJ1-5
d_gene: -
abundance: -
CDR3nt: TGTGCCAGCAGTTTAGGGGTAAGGGGCCAGCCCCAGCATTTT
CDR3aa: CASSLGVRGQPQHF

v_gene: TRBV11-2
j_gene: TRBJ1-1
d_gene: -
abundance: -
CDR3nt: TGTGCCAGCAGCTTTGGGGGGTGGAACACTGAAGCTTTCTTT
CDR3aa: CASSFGGWNTEAFF

v_gene: TRBV5-4
j_gene: TRBJ1-2
d_gene: TRBD1
abundance: -
CDR3nt: TGTGCCAGCAGCGAAGGACAGGGTCTGACCTATGGCTACACCTTC
CDR3aa: CASSEGQGLTYGYTF

v_gene: TRBV5-1
j_gene: TRBJ2-2
d_gene: -
abundance: -
CDR3nt: TGCGCCAGCAGCTTGGGGGACACGACGTACACCGGGGAGCTGTTTTTT
CDR3aa: CASSLGDTTYTGELFF

v_gene: TRBV2
j_gene: TRBJ1-5
d_gene: -
abundance: -
CDR3nt: TGTGCCAGCAGTGACGGGGGATACGGACAGCCCCAGCATTTT
CDR3aa: CASSDGGYGQPQHF

v_gene: TRBV5-4
j_gene: TRBJ2-1
d_gene: TRBD2
abundance: few
CDR3nt: TGTGCCAGCAGCAACCTAGCGGGAGGCTACAATGAGCAGTTCTTC
CDR3aa: CASSNLAGGYNEQFF

v_gene: TRBV2
j_gene: TRBJ1-5
d_gene: TRBD1
abundance: -
CDR3nt: TGTGCCAGCAGTCGGGACAGCTTGAGCAATCAGCCCCAGCATTTT
CDR3aa: CASSRDSLSNQPQHF

v_gene: TRBV5-4
j_gene: TRBJ2-1
d_gene: -
abundance: -
CDR3nt: TGTGCCAGCAGCCCCCGGGGAGGGGGGTTTGCGGGTAATGAGCAGTTCTTC
CDR3aa: CASSPRGGGFAGNEQFF